This T cell receptor beta chain appears in the sequencing data of a study of preoperative IRX-2 immunotherapy in early breast cancer. Treatment specified: preoperative locoregional IRX-2 cytokine immunotherapy. Patients received preoperative, locoregional IRX-2 cytokine immunotherapy in a phase Ib study. Assay: immunoSEQ multiplex PCR; the TCRdb copy retains only in-frame clones and omits some. In the table there are roughly 93,000 clones, roughly 88% of which are singletons. In germline, CDR1 is LGHNT, CDR2 FRNRAP. This CDR3 spans 13 amino acids. The sequencing used tumor tissue, collected after IRX-2 immunotherapy. The source of this sequence is a human donor with breast cancer. The chain uses TRBV12-5 and TRBJ2-3; no firm D call. CDR3: CASAQDSTDTQYF. DNA for the CDR3: TGTGCCAGCGCCCAGGATAGCACAGATACGCAGTATTTT.